One sample yielded the 6 T cell receptor beta chains listed below, sequenced in a study of OX40 agonist ivuxolimab in advanced cancers. The data were produced by immunoSEQ multiplex PCR, yet TCRdb's version contains in-frame clones alone and is incomplete. This sample has roughly 100,000 clones, with roughly nine tenths found just once. The specimen comprised CD4+ or CD8+ T cells sorted from blood, sampled in a trial of the OX40 agonist ivuxolimab. The receptors were sampled from an adult with an advanced solid tumor such as melanoma, head and neck, liver or kidney cancer.

The chain uses TRBV21-1 and TRBJ1-3; no DNA check was done on the table's D call, TRBD1. TRBV21-1 represents a pseudogene. This CDR3 region has 16 residues. CDR3 nucleotides: TGTGCCAGCAGCTTGGCGGACAGGGTATATAGGGACACCATATATTTT. Translating gives CASSLADRVYRDTIYF.

The sample holds one count of this clone. V gene TRBV5-8 combines with J gene TRBJ2-5, with 8 bases aligning to TRBD1. Germline V CDR1 and CDR2: SGHTS, YDEGEE. The CDR3 consists of 16 residues. The V gene end was trimmed by 4 bases and the J gene end by 2 bases; junction bases not matched to a gene: 10. The CDR3 DNA reads as TGTGCCAGCAGCGTAGGACAGGGCGGAGTACAAGAGACCCAGTACTTC. Amino acids: CASSVGQGGVQETQYF.

A word on this clone: Likely a read error: the CDR3 ends without its conserved phenylalanine or tryptophan. No DNA is shown, since the ends of the CDR3 on it are uncertain; the CDR3 is the one TCRdb lists. The rearrangement links TRBV4-1 to TRBJ2-7; TRBD1, as called in the table, went unchecked against the DNA. In germline, CDR1 is MGHRA, CDR2 YSYEKL. The CDR3 spans 13 residues, counting both ends. CDR3: CASSQHGQDRERL.

As for this clone: At the DNA level, this CDR3 is encoded by other sequences in the same sample as well. CDR3 coding DNA: TGTGCCAGCAGCGTAAGACAGGGGGATGGCTACACCTTC. Translation: CASSVRQGDGYTF. The gene calls are TRBV9 and TRBJ1-2, with 9 bases matching TRBD1. V shed 1 base and J 6 bases; nucleotides not matched to a gene: 1. Looked up from germline, CDR1 is SGDLS and CDR2 is YYNGEE. CDR3 length: 13 amino acids.

The chain employs TRBV7-2 and TRBJ2-1; 8 bases match TRBD2. The length of the CDR3 is 15 residues. Per germline, CDR1 SGHTA and CDR2 FQGNSA. Losses at the gene ends were 4 bases for V and 5 bases for J; bases not matched to a gene: 7. CDR3 sequence (DNA): TGTGCCAGCAGCTCCCCGCGGGGGGCACACAATGAGCAGTTCTTC. Translation: CASSSPRGAHNEQFF.

This clone was counted once. The genes are TRBV5-6 and TRBJ2-1; no reliable D call. Germline V gene lookup returns CDR1 SGHDT and CDR2 YYEEEE. The CDR3 length is 15 residues. The ends were cut back, 0 bases at V and 0 bases at J, with 7 bases in the middle. This CDR3 reads CASSLGRSSYNEQFF. The DNA of the CDR3 is TGTGCCAGCAGCTTGGGCAGGAGCTCCTACAATGAGCAGTTCTTC.